The entry below describes one T cell receptor (beta chain). From germline, CDR1 is SGHDT and CDR2 YYEEEE. The CDR3 has 14 amino acids. Trimming took off 4 bases at V and 10 bases at J, with 15 bases between the two ends. The PCR had 60 Vbeta and 13 Jbeta primers. In the authors' methods: Later work found around 80 million unique TCR beta chains, with approximately 12 million shared. Sequenced by immunoSEQ multiplex PCR; TCRdb stores in-frame clones only, minus some. Clone size and the V and J calls come from that table; the DNA yielded D and trimming. The data show some 120,000 clones, over 75% seen once. The data derive from a study of cytomegalovirus exposure and HLA in healthy donors. Whole-study context: One earlier analysis, a look at about 179 million T cells, found roughly 120 million unique TCR beta sequences.

All the people who gave samples were healthy bone marrow donors. Sequenced: PBMCs. This clonotype originated in a young woman in good health and CMV-seronegative. The chain is built from TRBV5-6 and TRBJ1-6, with a tentative D call TRBD1 (6 bases). CDR3 in amino acids: CASSIGQTDSPLHF. The CDR3 coding sequence is TGTGCCAGCAGCATCGGACAGACCGACTCACCCCTCCACTTT.